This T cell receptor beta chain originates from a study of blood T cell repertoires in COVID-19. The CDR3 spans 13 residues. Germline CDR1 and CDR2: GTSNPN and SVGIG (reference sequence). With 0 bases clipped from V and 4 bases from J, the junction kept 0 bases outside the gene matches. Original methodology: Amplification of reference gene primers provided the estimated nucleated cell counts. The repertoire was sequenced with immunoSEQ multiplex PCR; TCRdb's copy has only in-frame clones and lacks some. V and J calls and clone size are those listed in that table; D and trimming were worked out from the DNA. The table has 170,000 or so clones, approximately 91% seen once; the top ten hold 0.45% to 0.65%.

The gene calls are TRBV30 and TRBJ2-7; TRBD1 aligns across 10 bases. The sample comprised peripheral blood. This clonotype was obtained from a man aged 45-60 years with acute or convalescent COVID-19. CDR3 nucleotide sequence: TGTGCCTGGAGTGTGGGACAGGGGTACGAGCAGTACGTC. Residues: CAWSVGQGYEQYV.